Listed below are T cell receptor beta chains from one sample, sequenced in a study of shared clonotypes between healthy human individuals. Method: immunoSEQ multiplex PCR; TCRdb's copy keeps in-frame clones and lacks some. The table has about a million clones, about 80% seen once. The sequenced sample was memory CD4+ T cells from PBMCs. Every receptor here comes from a man younger than 35 in good health. Some clones in this sample may be carry-over from other donors' samples. The CDR3 runs from the conserved cysteine through the conserved F or W. The D gene is left open where the match is weak. Clone size is not always given. Where it is, it says once, few, many or a class for expanded clones.

v_call	j_call	d_call	clone_size	cdr3_nt	cdr3_aa
TRBV18	TRBJ1-5	.	.	TGTGCCAGCTCACCACTTGGAGATTGGCCCCAGCATTTT	CASSPLGDWPQHF
TRBV7-3	TRBJ2-1	.	few	TGTGCCAGCAGCTCTACCTGGGGCGGTGAGCAGTTCTTC	CASSSTWGGEQFF
TRBV5-1	TRBJ2-7	TRBD2	.	TGCGCCAGCAGTCGTAGCGGGGCTAGCTACGAGCAGTACTTC	CASSRSGASYEQYF
TRBV11-2	TRBJ2-7	.	.	TGTGCCAGCAGCTTACTCTTCTCCTACGAGCAGTACTTC	CASSLLFSYEQYF
TRBV5-5	TRBJ1-5	.	once	TGTGCCAGCAGCTGGGCAGGGTCCTCGGGGGATCAGCCCCAGCATTTT	CASSWAGSSGDQPQHF
TRBV19	TRBJ1-3	.	few	TGTGCCAGTAGCGACCCGGGGGGCCGCTCTGGAAACACCATATATTTT	CASSDPGGRSGNTIYF
TRBV5-5	TRBJ2-5	TRBD2	.	TGTGCCAGCAGCTTGTTTAGCGGGGAGACCCAGTACTTC	CASSLFSGETQYF
TRBV30	TRBJ1-6	.	.	TGTGCCTGGACCGCAGAGGGCAATTCACCCCTCCACTTT	CAWTAEGNSPLHF
TRBV9	TRBJ1-1	.	once	TGTGCCAGCAGCCCCCGGGGCAGCGAGAACACTGAAGCTTTCTTT	CASSPRGSENTEAFF
TRBV5-4	TRBJ1-4	TRBD1	.	TGTGCCAGCAGCAGGAAACAGGGGAGCGGTAGCGAAAAACTGTTTTTT	CASSRKQGSGSEKLFF
TRBV6-5	TRBJ2-5	.	many	TGTGCCAGCAGGGAGGGGGGTTTCCAAGAGACCCAGTACTTC	CASREGGFQETQYF
TRBV28	TRBJ2-7	.	.	TGTGCCAGCAGCGCTCCGGGACGCTTCTACGAGCAGTACTTC	CASSAPGRFYEQYF
TRBV28	TRBJ1-1	TRBD1	.	TGTGCCAGCAGTCCTCCACAGGGGGCGTCGGCTGAAGCTTTCTTT	CASSPPQGASAEAFF
TRBV7-3	TRBJ1-3	.	once	TGTGCCAGCAGCCCGTCGGTGGCGAACACCATATATTTT	CASSPSVANTIYF
TRBV5-4	TRBJ2-7	.	few	TGTGCCAGCAGACTGGACAGAAACTCCTACGAGCAGTACTTC	CASRLDRNSYEQYF
TRBV5-4	TRBJ1-1	.	.	TGTGCCAGCAGCCCGTCCGGGGGGCTGGTCACTGAAGCTTTCTTT	CASSPSGGLVTEAFF
TRBV10-3	TRBJ2-7	TRBD2	.	TGTGCCATCAGTTTAGCGGGAGTTTCCGAGCAGTACTTC	CAISLAGVSEQYF
TRBV19	TRBJ1-5	TRBD1	many	TGTGCCAGTAGTAAAGGGTGGACAGGATGGGGCAATCAGCCCCAGCATTTT	CASSKGWTGWGNQPQHF
TRBV25-1	TRBJ2-1	TRBD2	.	TGTGCCAGCAGGGGGACTAGCGGGGGCTACAATGAGCAGTTCTTC	CASRGTSGGYNEQFF
TRBV9	TRBJ2-2	TRBD1	.	TGTGCCAGCAGCGCGACGGACAGGGGGCTAACCGGGGAGCTGTTTTTT	CASSATDRGLTGELFF
TRBV28	TRBJ2-7	TRBD2	.	TGTGCCAGTAGCGGGAGACCCCACTACGAGCAGTACTTC	CASSGRPHYEQYF
TRBV6-5	TRBJ2-3	.	.	TGTGCCAGCAGTTACTCGGGCAGGACCACAGATACGCAGTATTTT	CASSYSGRTTDTQYF
TRBV7-2	TRBJ2-7	.	once	TGTGCCAGCAGCTTAGCCGGGACGGCCAGCCTCGAGCAGTACTTC	CASSLAGTASLEQYF
TRBV5-1	TRBJ2-5	.	.	TGCGCCAGCAGCAGGGGGTACTCTCACACAGAGACCCAGTACTTC	CASSRGYSHTETQYF
TRBV4-1	TRBJ1-4	.	.	TGCGCCAGCAGCCAAGATCAGGGCCTCAGTGAAAAACTGTTTTTT	CASSQDQGLSEKLFF
TRBV19	TRBJ2-4	.	.	TGTGCCAGTAGTAGAGGACATACAATAGCCAAAAACATTCAGTACTTC	CASSRGHTIAKNIQYF
TRBV7-8	TRBJ1-5	.	many	TGTGCCAGCAGCTTGACAAATCAGCCCCAGCATTTT	CASSLTNQPQHF
TRBV4-3	TRBJ2-2	TRBD2	.	TGCGCCAGCAGCCAAGATCCCCTAGCGGGAGTGGGAGGGGAGCTGTTTTTT	CASSQDPLAGVGGELFF
TRBV28	TRBJ1-2	TRBD1	.	TGTGCCAGCAGCTCGGGACAGGGGTATGGCTACACCTTC	CASSSGQGYGYTF
TRBV5-6	TRBJ1-2	TRBD1	.	TGTGCCAGCAGCCGGGACAGGGGCCTCTCCTTC	CASSRDRGLSF
TRBV5-1	TRBJ2-7	TRBD1	.	TGCGCCAGCAGCTTCGGGGACAGGGAGGGCTACGAGCAGTACTTC	CASSFGDREGYEQYF
TRBV6-1	TRBJ2-7	.	.	TGTGCCACCCTGGAGGACGAGCAGTACTTC	CATLEDEQYF
TRBV30	TRBJ1-3	.	.	TGTGCCTGGAGTGAGGAAAACACCATATATTTT	CAWSEENTIYF
TRBV11-2	TRBJ1-2	.	few	TGTGCCAGCAGCTTAGATCGGAGGGTTCATGGCTACACCTTT	CASSLDRRVHGYTF
TRBV10-3	TRBJ2-7	.	.	TGTGCCATCAGTGAGTCCCTTACAGGCTCCTACGAGCAGTACTTC	CAISESLTGSYEQYF
TRBV5-1	TRBJ2-1	TRBD2	.	TGCGCCAGCAGGTGGGGACTAGGGACGTTCTCCTACAATGAGCAGTTCTTC	CASRWGLGTFSYNEQFF
TRBV7-8	TRBJ1-2	.	.	TGTGCCAGCAGCTTATCGCGGGTCGCCTCTGGCTACACCTTC	CASSLSRVASGYTF
TRBV19	TRBJ2-2	TRBD1	.	TGTGCCAGTAGTACCAGGACAGGAACCACCGGGGAGCTGTTTTTT	CASSTRTGTTGELFF
TRBV28	TRBJ1-4	.	.	TGTGCCAGCCTAAGGGGGGGGACTAATGAAAAACTGTTTTTT	CASLRGGTNEKLFF
TRBV5-8	TRBJ1-1	.	.	TGTGCCAGCAGCCCCAAGGTAGGGGGAAACACTGAAGCTTTCTTT	CASSPKVGGNTEAFF
TRBV4-3	TRBJ2-1	.	few	TGCGCCAGCAGCCGATACACAGGGAGCTCCTACAATGAGCAGTTCTTC	CASSRYTGSSYNEQFF
TRBV7-2	TRBJ2-1	.	.	TGTGCCAGCAGCTTGGGGACTTTGGGGAATGAGCAGTTCTTC	CASSLGTLGNEQFF
TRBV6-1	TRBJ1-5	.	.	TGTGCCAGCAGCATTGATCGACAGGAGCCCCAGCATTTT	CASSIDRQEPQHF
TRBV25-1	TRBJ1-5	.	.	TGTGCCAGCAGTGACTCAGGGGAGGTTCAGCCCCAGCATTTT	CASSDSGEVQPQHF
TRBV18	TRBJ2-3	.	few	TGTGCCAGCTCACCCAGCCTCACAGATACGCAGTATTTT	CASSPSLTDTQYF
TRBV15	TRBJ1-4	TRBD1	.	TGTGCCACCAGCAGAGATGGACAGGTCACAACTAATGAAAAACTGTTTTTT	CATSRDGQVTTNEKLFF
TRBV6-1	TRBJ2-1	TRBD1	.	TGTGCCAGCAGCCCACTACCGGGACAGAACAATGAGCAGTTCTTC	CASSPLPGQNNEQFF
TRBV4-3	TRBJ2-1	.	.	TGCGCCAGCAGCCAGGATCCCCTAAGGGGATACAATGAGCAGTTCTTC	CASSQDPLRGYNEQFF
TRBV6-5	TRBJ2-1	TRBD1	.	TGTGCCAGCAGCTGGGACAGCTACAATGAGCAGTTCTTC	CASSWDSYNEQFF
TRBV28	TRBJ2-4	.	.	TGTGCCAGCAGCCGCAAGGGGGTAGCCAAAAACATTCAGTACTTC	CASSRKGVAKNIQYF
TRBV18	TRBJ1-3	TRBD1	.	TGTGCCAGCTCACCGCAGACAGGGAGTAATACGGGAAACACCATATATTTT	CASSPQTGSNTGNTIYF
TRBV5-4	TRBJ2-6	.	.	TGTGCCAGCAGCTTGGTGGGGGGCGCCCCTGGGGCCAACGTCCTGACTTTC	CASSLVGGAPGANVLTF
TRBV7-2	TRBJ1-2	TRBD1	.	TGTGCCATCCGCGGGGACAGGAGACAAACCAGCTATGGCTACACCTTC	CAIRGDRRQTSYGYTF
TRBV27	TRBJ1-5	.	.	TGTGCCAGCAGTTTAATCTTCGATCAGCCCCAGCATTTT	CASSLIFDQPQHF